What follows describes a single TCR beta chain. In this sample, this clone turned up once. Its recognized antigen is unknown. Base qualities are not provided; no much larger clone lies one nucleotide away. This sample stems from a study of cytomegalovirus exposure and HLA in healthy donors (dated by TCRdb to the late 2010s). Background for the entire study: An earlier analysis of some 620 of the donors reported 276 Gb of sequence data and 117 million unique TCR beta sequences obtained from about 170 million T cells. Besides the first cohort of some 670 subjects, a separate validation cohort made up of over 100 different subjects was used. Roughly 5 DR-DQ haplotypes were treated as single units for association and clustering because of strong linkage in the cohort. An early release covering over 500 HLA-typed donors comprised 250 to 350 gigabases of sequencing data and roughly 86 million unique TCR sequences. Using immunosequencing, the study profiled T cell repertoires from 640 or so subjects and related those repertoires to cytomegalovirus serostatus. The number of donors typed differed by locus, with about 629-640 for A, B, C, DRB1 and DQB1, roughly 520 for DQA1, some 570 for DPA1, and around 450 for DPB1. Donor age, sex, ethnicity and CMV serostatus were collected together with the repertoire data. Across around 400 genotyped donors of the cohort, an average of about 220,000 unique TCR beta nucleotide sequences per donor were sequenced, and around 19% of those sequences were non-productive. Both class I and class II loci were covered by HLA typing, at four-digit resolution. A later genetic analysis took genome-wide SNP genotypes for about three fifths of the 666 donors and used that subset as a discovery cohort. A later analysis re-examined previously published TCR beta repertoires from 600 to 700 donors and added high-resolution HLA genotyping to investigate patterns of TCR occurrence. To predict cytomegalovirus infection status, the study brought together high-throughput TCR immunosequencing, statistical association of individual TCRs with disease status, and machine learning. An earlier analysis of several hundred of the donors used high-throughput TCR beta sequencing to judge whether each TCR beta V gene segment behaved as functional or pseudogenic. The study was designed to test whether signatures of past pathogen exposure could be identified by cataloging public T cell receptors. All discovery cohort repertoires had been generated using a single sequencing platform. Of the roughly 400 genotyped donors, roughly 80% were placed in the genetic ancestry cluster associated with self-reported Caucasian donors. Rather than using new phenotypic data, the later analysis identified candidate immune exposures from TCR beta sequences and from how often those sequences occurred across donors. Paper-wide results and their limitations: A further reported finding was that TCR beta sequences accurately predicted the HLA-A and HLA-B alleles for most subjects in the first cohort. A later analysis found that TCR association rates varied across HLA loci, with DRB1 alleles showing the most associated TCRs and HLA-C alleles the fewest. Three of the identified cytomegalovirus-associated TCR beta chains were confirmed in vitro to be specific for cytomegalovirus antigens. HLA typing was unavailable for some donors at each locus, so association tests used only the typed subset. Most TCR sequences were observed very rarely across donors, whereas some public TCRs were present in many individuals. A later analysis associated about 17,000 TCR beta sequences with specific HLA alleles at a false discovery rate of 0.05. Assigning TCR associations to individual alleles was difficult when HLA alleles, especially DR and DQ, strongly co-occurred. In a later analysis, most CMV-associated TCR beta chains were found to appear HLA-restricted, with HLA associations seemingly driven largely by CMV exposure. CMV serostatus was the only immune exposure information available for the cohort. Because counts were too low, seventeen rarely observed V segments, including chromosome 9 orphons, were left out of the earlier analysis of 500 to 650 of the donors. A cluster of highly shared sequence variants was judged likely to be a technical artifact of the sequencing pipeline. In an earlier analysis of fewer than 750 of the donors, most TCR beta V segments were observed in productive rearrangements about 87% or about 30% of the time, broadly matching IMGT annotations. Sequencing depth was assumed to be roughly uniform across donors in the presence/absence analyses, though that assumption may not hold. Compared with the approximately 600-donor mean, donors in an Asian-associated ancestry cluster had fewer N-insertions in productive TCRs, according to a later genetic analysis. According to a later analysis, parvovirus B19, influenza, CMV and Epstein-Barr virus appeared linked to several top co-occurrence clusters. Compared with equally common non-associated chains, HLA-associated TCR beta chains in a later analysis were more clonally expanded and had lower generation probabilities. In the study, 150 to 200 TCR beta chains were listed as associated with cytomegalovirus. In a later genetic analysis, a missense DCLRE1C variant was associated with V-gene and J-gene trimming of TCR beta chains, and the association was replicated in an independent cohort. This cohort had only TCR beta chains sequenced, and the lack of alpha or paired-chain data limited which features could be detected. Linkage disequilibrium might explain the correlated functional status among segregating V segments, but an unknown experimental factor could not be excluded. The classifier was reported to diagnose cytomegalovirus status with high specificity and sensitivity in both the original cohort and the validation cohort. The authors suggested that the approach could potentially be generalized to other disease states and immunological phenotypes. The 87-base-pair reads could not distinguish some IMGT-functional V segments, including TRBV6-2 and TRBV6-3, so those segments were excluded.

The cohort comprised approximately 700 healthy bone marrow donors. All cohort members were sampled while nominally healthy, although unrecorded immune exposures were likely present. The donor tested CMV seropositive and was one of the 289 seropositive cohort members. A peripheral blood sample was provided by each donor, and peripheral blood mononuclear cells were used for TCR beta sequencing. Genomic DNA was extracted from the blood cell samples with the Qiagen DNeasy Blood Extraction Kit. The CDR3 covers 18 residues, taking in both the cysteine and the phenylalanine. The sequence is cut down to CDR3 DNA, 54 bases in frame from base 1. The germline V gene gives CDR1 as SGHDN and CDR2 as FVKESK. V and J are trimmed by 4 bases and 0 bases, and the gene matches miss 11 bases of the junction. Library method: the immunoSEQ multiplex PCR assay. The multiplex PCR relied on a mix of 60 forward primers for TCR Vbeta segments and 13 reverse primers for TCR Jbeta segments. The CDR3 region of rearranged TCR beta genes was amplified from genomic DNA by a multiplex PCR assay. The amplified TCR beta libraries were sequenced on the Illumina HiSeq System as 87-base-pair reads. As for the original processing: A later analysis counted tens of millions of unique TCR beta chains across the approximately 700 repertoires, and around 9.9 million of these chains were shared by at least two donors. Raw reads were error-corrected and collapsed into unique sequences with a nearest-neighbor algorithm that merged closely related sequences to remove PCR and sequencing errors. CDR3 sequences were aligned to IMGT reference sequences to assign V, D and J gene segments. For a sequence to be retained, a match of at least six nucleotides was required to both a V gene segment and a J gene segment. A rearrangement was called productive if the CDR3 had no stop codons and remained in frame with V and J, and every other rearrangement was called non-productive. Following IMGT convention, CDR3 was defined as the stretch from the second conserved V-encoded cysteine to the conserved J-encoded phenylalanine. Sequences without an unambiguous match to a single V gene segment were excluded from the earlier analysis of a few hundred of the donors. In an earlier analysis of approximately 560 of the donors, a V segment was called functional when productive rearrangements were above 56.7%, and segregating when the standard deviation between donors exceeded 5%. A statistical classification framework was built to diagnose cytomegalovirus status from the catalog of TCR beta chain sequences. In a later analysis, V and J genes were assigned by comparing TCR nucleotide sequences against IMGT/GENE-DB human TR gene sequences. In a later analysis, CDR3 sequences and most-parsimonious VDJ recombination scenarios were assigned using the TCRdist pipeline. In a later analysis, every TCR beta chain was defined by the combination of its CDR3 amino acid sequence and its V-gene family, and reads without a unique V-gene family were dropped. A later analysis removed 592 highly shared, low-generation-probability nucleotide sequences to deal with suspected cross-contamination and a sequencing artifact. For each public chain, a later analysis derived a clonal expansion index from normalized ranks of inferred template counts within each repertoire. A later analysis computed generation probabilities with a VDJ recombination model fitted to out-of-frame rearrangements, and checked the results against IGoR. A later analysis scored TCR-TCR, TCR-HLA and TCR-CMV co-occurrence with hypergeometric tests, applying a repertoire-size bias correction to TCR pairs. To estimate false discovery rates, a later analysis permuted the HLA or CMV assignments 20 times. In a later analysis, co-occurring TCRs were grouped with DBSCAN, and TCRdist sequence similarity was added when clustering was performed within HLA-allele-positive subsets. For co-occurrence clustering, repertoires with fewer than 30,000 or more than 120,000 public chains were excluded, along with five repertoires with anomalous nucleotide sharing. TCRdb limited this immuneACCESS table to in-frame rearrangements with V and J called. A share of clones is missing; checked studies link under half to unresolved V genes, and the rest is unexplained. V and J calls plus clone size are reproduced from that table; the DNA served to infer D and trimming. For this sample the table gives about 140,000 clones, of which 76% were detected only once. The ten largest clones represent under 2% of the sample.

Sequenced material: PBMCs. The receptor's source is a female donor in good health and CMV-seropositive. Here the chain combines TRBV14 and TRBJ1-4; 7 bases in the middle match TRBD1. The CDR3 is CASSLTQGLFATNEKLFF. The sequenced DNA: TGTGCCAGCAGCCTGACACAGGGGCTGTTTGCAACTAATGAAAAACTGTTTTTT.